This T cell receptor (beta chain) came from a study of blood T cell repertoires in COVID-19. In the study overall: T cells, B-cell-depleted T cells, or PBMCs supplied cDNA or gDNA.

CDR1 is SNHLY and CDR2 is FYNNEI in the germline V gene. The CDR3 is made up of 16 amino acids. V trimming: 9 bases; J trimming: 1 base; junction bases outside the gene matches: 13. Methods used by the authors: Reference gene primers were amplified, and this amplification served to estimate nucleated cell counts. TCRdb keeps only in-frame clones here, not all; method: immunoSEQ multiplex PCR. The DNA gave D and trimming, while V, J and clone size come from that table. The table lists 250,000 to 350,000 clones, 88% of them singletons. The chain is built from TRBV2 and TRBJ1-1; TRBD1 matches 8 bases. This receptor was identified in a woman aged 30 to 39 with COVID-19, enrolled during active disease. Sequencing input: peripheral blood. The CDR3 coding sequence is TGTGCCAGGGAAGCTCGGACAGGGCGCGCGAACACTGAAGCTTTCTTT. Translated: CAREARTGRANTEAFF.